This TCR beta chain was identified during a study of T-cell memory formation after mild COVID-19. Details on this clonotype: The antigen is not known.

The CDR3 totals 15 residues. CDR1 and CDR2 from the germline V gene are DFQATT and SNEGSKA (reference sequence). Trimming took off 0 bases at V and 7 bases at J, with 13 bases between the two ends. General study findings and limits: For second-wave clones that peaked at day 37, SARS-CoV-2 specificity went unverified.

One entry per CDR3 protein, called by TCRdb with MiXCR from the 5' RACE reads. The table shows approximately 570,000 distinct CDR3 sequences, with about a sixth occurring only once. This sequence was found in an adult woman who had mild COVID-19 (a few samples of this study predate the infection). Cell type and time point are not known. The V gene is TRBV20-1, the J gene TRBJ1-6, with D hard to call. The specimen was PBMCs or a T cell subset sorted from them (not recorded which). The CDR3 protein is CSARDMVKGNSPLHF. The CDR3 coding sequence is TGCAGTGCTAGAGATATGGTAAAGGGCAATTCACCCCTCCACTTT.